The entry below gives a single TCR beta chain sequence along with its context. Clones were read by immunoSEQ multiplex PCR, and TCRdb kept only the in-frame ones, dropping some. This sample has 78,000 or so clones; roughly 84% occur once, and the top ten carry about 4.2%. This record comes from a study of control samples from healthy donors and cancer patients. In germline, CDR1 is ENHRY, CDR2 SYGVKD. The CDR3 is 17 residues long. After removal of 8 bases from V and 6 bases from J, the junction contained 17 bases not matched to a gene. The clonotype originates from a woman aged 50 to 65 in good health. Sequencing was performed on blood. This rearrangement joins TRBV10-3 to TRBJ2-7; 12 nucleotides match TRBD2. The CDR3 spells CAIQSASGRVRIAEQYF. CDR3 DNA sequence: TGTGCCATCCAATCGGCTAGCGGGAGGGTTAGGATTGCCGAGCAGTACTTC.